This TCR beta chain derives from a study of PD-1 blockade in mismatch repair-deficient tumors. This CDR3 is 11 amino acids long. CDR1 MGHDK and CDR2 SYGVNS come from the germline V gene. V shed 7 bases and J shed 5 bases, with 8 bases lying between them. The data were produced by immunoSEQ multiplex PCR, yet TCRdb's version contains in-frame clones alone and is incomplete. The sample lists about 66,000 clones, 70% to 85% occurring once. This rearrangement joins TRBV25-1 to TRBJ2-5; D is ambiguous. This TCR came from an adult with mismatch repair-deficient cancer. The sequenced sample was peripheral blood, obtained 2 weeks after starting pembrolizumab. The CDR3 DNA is TGTGCCAGCACCGATGGGGAGACCCAGTACTTC. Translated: CASTDGETQYF. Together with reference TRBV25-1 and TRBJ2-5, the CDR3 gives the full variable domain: EADIYQTPRYLVIGTGKKITLECSQTMGHDKMYWYQQDPGMELHLIHYSYGVNSTEKGDLSSESTVSRIRTEHFPLTLESARPSHTSQYLCASTDGETQYFGPGTRLLVL.